This T cell receptor (beta chain) was captured in a study of blood T cells in healthy people across ages. Overall study results and limits: The fall in TCR beta diversity per million T cells was roughly linear with age.

To note about this clonotype: As yet, its antigen is unknown.

This CDR3 contains 17 residues. Trimming took 3 bases from V and 5 from J; bases not matched to a gene: 5. CDR1 is SGHRS, CDR2 YFSETQ, per germline. PCR was performed a second time for about 7 to 11 cycles using a sample-barcoded 5' primer and a J-beta primer mix. MiXCR, run by TCRdb on the 5' RACE reads, gives a single entry per CDR3 protein. The sample lists over 1,500,000 distinct CDR3 sequences; approximately 50% were seen once. The sequence was obtained from a woman in her thirties or forties in good health. The chain uses TRBV5-1 and TRBJ2-1; 16 bases are a match to TRBD2. Sequencing used blood. This CDR3 reads CASSSGLAGGLNNEQFF. CDR3 coding DNA: TGCGCCAGCAGCTCGGGACTAGCGGGGGGGCTTAACAATGAGCAGTTCTTC.